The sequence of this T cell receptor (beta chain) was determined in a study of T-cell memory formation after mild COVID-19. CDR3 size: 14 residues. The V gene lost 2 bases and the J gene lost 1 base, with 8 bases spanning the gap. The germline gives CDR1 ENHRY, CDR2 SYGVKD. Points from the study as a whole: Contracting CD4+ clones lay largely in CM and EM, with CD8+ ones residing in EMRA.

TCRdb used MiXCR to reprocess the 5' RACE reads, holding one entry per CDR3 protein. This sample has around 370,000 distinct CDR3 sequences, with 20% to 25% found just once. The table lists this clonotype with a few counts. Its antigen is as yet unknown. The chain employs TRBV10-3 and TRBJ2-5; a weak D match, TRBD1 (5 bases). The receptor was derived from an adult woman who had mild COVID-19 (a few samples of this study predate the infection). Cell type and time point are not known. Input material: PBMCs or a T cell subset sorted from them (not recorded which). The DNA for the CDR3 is TGTGCCATCAGTGAGAGGGGCGGCCAAGAGACCCAGTACTTC. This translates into CAISERGGQETQYF.